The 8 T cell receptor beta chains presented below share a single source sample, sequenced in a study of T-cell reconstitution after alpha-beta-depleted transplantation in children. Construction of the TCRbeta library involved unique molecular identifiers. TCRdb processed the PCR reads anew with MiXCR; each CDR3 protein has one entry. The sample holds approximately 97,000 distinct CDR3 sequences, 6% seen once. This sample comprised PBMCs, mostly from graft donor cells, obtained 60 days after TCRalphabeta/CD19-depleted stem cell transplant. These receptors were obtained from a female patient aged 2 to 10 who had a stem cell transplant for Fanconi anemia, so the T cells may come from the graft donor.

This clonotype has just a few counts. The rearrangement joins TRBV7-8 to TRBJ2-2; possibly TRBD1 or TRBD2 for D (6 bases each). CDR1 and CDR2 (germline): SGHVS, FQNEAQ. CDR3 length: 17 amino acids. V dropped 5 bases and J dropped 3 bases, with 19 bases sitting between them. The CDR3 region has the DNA TGTGCCAGCAGCCCCTTTCCAAGGGGGGTCCACACCGGGGAGCTGTTTTTT. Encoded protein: CASSPFPRGVHTGELFF.

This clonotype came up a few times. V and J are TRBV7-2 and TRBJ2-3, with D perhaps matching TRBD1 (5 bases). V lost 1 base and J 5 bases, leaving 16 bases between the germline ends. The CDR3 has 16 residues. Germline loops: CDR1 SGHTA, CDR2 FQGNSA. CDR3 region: CASSLGLTEFIDTQYF. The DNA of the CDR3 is TGTGCCAGCAGCTTAGGGCTGACAGAATTTATAGATACGCAGTATTTT.

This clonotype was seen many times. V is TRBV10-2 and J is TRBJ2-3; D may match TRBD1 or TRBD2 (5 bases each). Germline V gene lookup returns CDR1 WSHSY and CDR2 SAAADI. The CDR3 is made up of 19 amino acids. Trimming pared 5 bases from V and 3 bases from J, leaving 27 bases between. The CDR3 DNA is TGCGCCAGCAGTCAGGTCTTATGGGGGTCGGGTCGGGCTACAGATACGCAGTATTTT. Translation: CASSQVLWGSGRATDTQYF.

The CDR3 DNA reads as TGCAGTGGCCAATCGGGACTAGCGGGAGTTAGCTCCTACAATGAGCAGTTCTTC. Translating gives CSGQSGLAGVSSYNEQFF. The rearrangement links TRBV20-1 to TRBJ2-1; 14 positions agree with TRBD2. The CDR3 extends over 18 amino acids. V gave up 7 bases and J gave up 0 bases; unmatched junction bases: 11. Germline values: CDR1 DFQATT, CDR2 SNEGSKA (reference sequence).

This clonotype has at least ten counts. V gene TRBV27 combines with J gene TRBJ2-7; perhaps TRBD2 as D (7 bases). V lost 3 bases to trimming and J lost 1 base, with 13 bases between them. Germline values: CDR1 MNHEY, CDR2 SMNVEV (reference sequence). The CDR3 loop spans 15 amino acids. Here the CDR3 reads CASSFEGEGSYEQYF. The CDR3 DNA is TGTGCCAGCAGTTTTGAGGGGGAGGGTTCCTACGAGCAGTACTTC.

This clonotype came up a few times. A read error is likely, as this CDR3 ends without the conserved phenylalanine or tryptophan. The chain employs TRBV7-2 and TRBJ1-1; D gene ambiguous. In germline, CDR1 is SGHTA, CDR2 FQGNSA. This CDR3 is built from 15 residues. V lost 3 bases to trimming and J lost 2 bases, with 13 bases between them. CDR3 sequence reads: CASSFSRGLNTEAFY. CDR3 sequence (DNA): TGTGCCAGCAGCTTTTCCAGAGGCCTAAACACTGAAGCTTTCTAT.

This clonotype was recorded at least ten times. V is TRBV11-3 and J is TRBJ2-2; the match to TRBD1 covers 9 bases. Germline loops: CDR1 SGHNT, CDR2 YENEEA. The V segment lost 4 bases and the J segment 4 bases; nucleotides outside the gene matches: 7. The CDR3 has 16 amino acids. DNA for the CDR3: TGTGCCAGCAGCTATGGGACAGGGAAAGTCACCGGGGAGCTGTTTTTT. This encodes CASSYGTGKVTGELFF. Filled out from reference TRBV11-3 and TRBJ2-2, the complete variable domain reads EAGVVQSPRYKIIEKKQPVAFWCNPISGHNTLYWYLQNLGQGPELLIRYENEEAVDDSQLPKDRFSAERLKGVDSTLKIQPAELGDSAVYLCASSYGTGKVTGELFFGEGSRLTVL.

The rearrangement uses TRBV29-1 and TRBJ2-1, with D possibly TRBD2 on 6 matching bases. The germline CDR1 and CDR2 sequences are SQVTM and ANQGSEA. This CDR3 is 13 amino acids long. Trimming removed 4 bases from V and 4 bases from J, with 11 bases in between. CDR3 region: CSVGNSGYNEQFF. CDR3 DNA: TGCAGCGTTGGTAATAGCGGATACAATGAGCAGTTCTTC.